The 5 T cell receptor beta chains in this list originate from one sample, sequenced in a study of post-analysis software for immune sequencing data. Study results and limitations: Higher frequency in patients than in controls was seen for roughly five TRBV segments, with TRBV5-6, TRBV5-1 and TRBV20-1 among them.

Antigens for these TCRs are unknown. cDNA libraries for TCR beta contained unique molecular identifiers. Using its own MiXCR run on the PCR reads, TCRdb lists one record per CDR3 protein. The data show hundreds of thousands of distinct CDR3 sequences, around 53% seen once. What was sequenced was blood. Receptors originate from a girl between 5 and 17 years old with multiple sclerosis.

This clonotype appeared a single time. This chain uses TRBV5-1 with TRBJ1-2; D unresolved. Germline loops: CDR1 SGHRS, CDR2 YFSETQ. Trimming took 0 bases from V and 0 from J, leaving 9 bases between them. The CDR3 has 15 residues. This CDR3 is CASSLGPGPNYGYTF. In DNA form, the CDR3 reads TGCGCCAGCAGCTTGGGTCCAGGTCCTAACTATGGCTACACCTTC.

This chain links TRBV11-3 with TRBJ2-1; 12 bases agree with TRBD1. Looked up from germline, CDR1 is SGHNT and CDR2 is YENEEA. V lost 4 bases and J lost 8; bases outside the gene matches: 6. The CDR3 runs 15 residues. The CDR3, as DNA: TGTGCCAGCAGCTCCCGGGACAGGGGGCGTGATGAGCAGTTCTTC. This gives the protein CASSSRDRGRDEQFF. Using reference TRBV11-3 and TRBJ2-1 for the parts outside the CDR3, the full variable domain is EAGVVQSPRYKIIEKKQPVAFWCNPISGHNTLYWYLQNLGQGPELLIRYENEEAVDDSQLPKDRFSAERLKGVDSTLKIQPAELGDSAVYLCASSSRDRGRDEQFFGPGTRLTVL.

This clonotype was recorded many times. Here the CDR3 reads CASSLFVGSSYEQYF. CDR3 coding DNA: TGTGCCAGCAGTTTGTTTGTGGGCAGCTCCTACGAGCAGTACTTC. The rearrangement joins TRBV27 to TRBJ2-7; the D is unclear. The CDR3 covers 15 residues. The V end was cut by 3 bases, the J end by 0 bases, with 12 bases between. Germline CDR1 MNHEY, CDR2 SMNVEV (reference sequence).

This clonotype was counted only a few times. The chain joins TRBV29-1 to TRBJ1-2; D is undetermined. Trimming removed 3 bases at V and 7 bases at J, with 6 bases between. The CDR3 has 10 residues. Per the germline V gene, CDR1 is SQVTM and CDR2 is ANQGSEA. CDR3 loop: CSVDLGGYTF. CDR3 DNA: TGCAGCGTTGATTTGGGTGGCTACACCTTC.

The chain has TRBV29-1 and TRBJ1-2, with D uncertain. The CDR3 is 14 residues long. Trimming took 2 bases from V and 2 from J, leaving 12 bases between them. Germline values: CDR1 SQVTM, CDR2 ANQGSEA. CDR3: CSVELSADNYGYTF. In DNA, the CDR3 is TGCAGCGTTGAACTCTCGGCAGACAACTATGGCTACACCTTC.